Following are 8 T cell receptor beta chains from one sample sequenced in a study of Tregs in tolerant kidney transplant recipients. Sequencing was performed with immunoSEQ multiplex PCR; in TCRdb, only in-frame clones are kept and a portion is missing. The repertoire holds over 60,000 clones, with 80% to 85% as singletons. The sequenced material came from CD4+ T cells from blood. Receptors were obtained from a human donor in good health.

The J gene is TRBJ1-2, the V gene TRBV19; D is unresolved. V lost 4 bases and J lost 8, with 11 bases in between. The CDR3 contains 12 residues. Germline V lookup: CDR1 LNHDA, CDR2 SQIVND (reference sequence). CDR3 in amino acids: CASSSPRLGYTF. CDR3 in DNA: TGTGCCAGTAGTAGCCCCCGGTTAGGCTACACCTTC.

The chain employs TRBV2 and TRBJ1-5; D ambiguous. The V and J ends lost 1 base and 0 bases respectively, with 4 bases between them. The CDR3 runs to 14 residues. Per germline, CDR1 SNHLY and CDR2 FYNNEI. The CDR3 DNA reads as TGTGCCAGCAGTGAAGTTTATAGCAATCAGCCCCAGCATTTT. It yields the protein CASSEVYSNQPQHF.

The V gene is TRBV9, the J gene TRBJ2-7, with unresolved D. CDR1 and CDR2 (germline): SGDLS, YYNGEE. The CDR3 contains 13 residues. Trimming took off 3 bases at V and 1 base at J, with 8 bases between the two ends. CDR3 sequence (DNA): TGTGCCAGCAGCGGGGTTGGGTCCTACGAGCAGTACTTC. Protein sequence: CASSGVGSYEQYF. Combining the CDR3 with reference TRBV9 and TRBJ2-7 gives the whole variable domain DSGVTQTPKHLITATGQRVTLRCSPRSGDLSVYWYQQSLDQGLQFLIQYYNGEERAKGNILERFSAQQFPDLHSELNLSSLELGDSALYFCASSGVGSYEQYFGPGTRLTVT.

This clone occurred once. The chain uses TRBV6-1 and TRBJ2-7; 8 positions match TRBD2. CDR3 size: 15 residues. In germline, CDR1 is MNHNS, CDR2 SASEGT. V dropped 7 bases and J dropped 0; count of bases not matched to a gene: 8. CDR3 region: CASTPSGTSSYEQYF. The CDR3 nucleotides are TGTGCCAGCACCCCCTCCGGGACTAGCTCCTACGAGCAGTACTTC.

This chain connects TRBV2 to TRBJ2-4; a weak D match, TRBD1 (7 bases). The CDR3 sequence is 17 residues long. Germline-derived CDR1 and CDR2 are SNHLY and FYNNEI. V was pared by 3 bases and J by 1 base, with 16 bases between. The CDR3 nucleotides read TGTGCCAGCAGTGACTACAGGGGAGGATGGGCCAAAAACATTCAGTACTTC. Translated: CASSDYRGGWAKNIQYF.

J is TRBJ1-1 and V is TRBV20-1; perhaps TRBD1 as D (5 bases). V was shortened by 5 bases and J by 7 bases, with 11 bases between the two germline ends. CDR1 and CDR2 (germline): DFQATT, SNEGSKA (reference sequence). The CDR3 spans 11 residues. CDR3 sequence reads: CSASTGYEAFF. The CDR3 region has the DNA TGCAGTGCTTCAACAGGATATGAAGCTTTCTTT.

V and J are TRBV10-3 and TRBJ1-3, with a possible D match to TRBD1 (6 bases). The CDR3 loop spans 13 amino acids. Germline V CDR1 and CDR2: ENHRY, SYGVKD. The ends were cut back, 0 bases at V and 8 bases at J, with 8 bases in the middle. CDR3 amino acids: CAISESRGDTIYF. The CDR3 coding sequence is TGTGCCATCAGTGAGTCCAGGGGTGACACCATATATTTT.

This clone has only a few counts. The gene calls are TRBV13 and TRBJ1-1, with 7 bases aligning to TRBD1. There are 13 residues in the CDR3. Germline CDR1 PRHDT, CDR2 FYEKMQ (reference sequence). J gave up 5 bases and V 5 bases, and 5 bases lay outside the gene matches. Here the CDR3 DNA reads TGTGCCAGCAGCGCGGGACAGCGAACTGAAGCTTTCTTT. This codes for CASSAGQRTEAFF.